This T cell receptor beta chain appears in the sequencing data of a study of T cell changes during pregnancy in multiple sclerosis. Profiled with immunoSEQ multiplex PCR; TCRdb holds only in-frame clones, not every one. The sample holds 56,000 or so clones; roughly nine tenths are singletons and the top ten take about 0.41%. Here the sequenced sample was CD4+ T cells from peripheral blood mononuclear cells, taken in the third trimester of pregnancy. The clonotype originates from a female donor with multiple sclerosis, enrolled in a pregnancy study.

The CDR3 coding sequence is TGTGCCAGCAGCTTAAGGGTGACAGGGGACATTCAGTACTTC. As protein: CASSLRVTGDIQYF. The chain is built from TRBV7-9 and TRBJ2-4; the match to TRBD1 covers 8 bases. CDR1 and CDR2 (germline): SEHNR, FQNEAQ (reference sequence). The trim removed 2 bases at V and 8 bases at J, leaving 5 bases unmatched. The CDR3 extends over 14 amino acids.